The 21 T cell receptor beta chains in this list originate from one sample, sequenced in a study of blood T cells in healthy people across ages. A J-beta primer mix and a sample-barcoded 5' primer were used in a second PCR of about 7 to 12 cycles. A single record per CDR3 protein comes from TCRdb applying MiXCR to the 5' RACE reads. The sample includes about a million distinct CDR3 sequences, roughly 51% of them seen just once. The sample taken for sequencing was blood. The origin of the receptors is a woman aged 60-75 years in good health.

The V gene is TRBV12-3 or TRBV12-4, the J gene TRBJ1-1, with D possibly being TRBD1 (5 bases). V shed 6 bases and J shed 4 bases, with 12 bases lying between them. CDR3 length equals 13 residues. CDR3 in DNA: TGTGCCAGCAGGACGGGGGGTCTCACTGAAGCTTTCTTT. This encodes CASRTGGLTEAFF.

The gene calls are TRBV28 and TRBJ2-3; 8 nucleotides match TRBD1. Germline CDR1 and CDR2: MDHEN and SYDVKM. J gave up 0 bases and V 4 bases, and 6 bases lay outside the gene matches. The CDR3 runs 16 residues. CDR3 in DNA: TGTGCCAGCAGTTCCCCCTGGACAGGGAGCACAGATACGCAGTATTTT. Amino acid sequence: CASSSPWTGSTDTQYF.

The V call is TRBV7-3, the J call TRBJ2-1; tentative D call: TRBD2 (5 bases). The tail of the sequence fits TRBJ2-7 better, so the J call may be wrong. Germline V CDR1 and CDR2: SGHTA, FQGTGA. The CDR3 has 15 residues. CDR3 nucleotides: TGTGCCAGCAGCTTACAGGCCGGGATGAACAATGAGCAGTACTTC. The encoded protein is CASSLQAGMNNEQYF.

This chain uses TRBV5-1 with TRBJ2-5; 8 nucleotides match TRBD1. This CDR3 has 16 residues. With V trimmed by 5 bases and J by 1 base, 10 bases remained unmatched. Germline V CDR1 and CDR2: SGHRS, YFSETQ. The chain's CDR3 is CASSWAGQGGQETQYF. For the CDR3, the DNA is TGCGCCAGCAGTTGGGCCGGACAGGGAGGCCAAGAGACCCAGTACTTC.

The CDR3, as DNA: TGTGCCAGCAGCGGGGCAACGGGTGAAGCTTTCTTT. Protein: CASSGATGEAFF. This rearrangement joins TRBV11-2 to TRBJ1-1; TRBD1 is a possible D gene (5 bases). The CDR3 covers 12 residues. Trimming took 5 bases from V and 7 from J, leaving 11 bases between them. Germline CDR1 is SGHAT and CDR2 is FQNNGV.

This clonotype was seen only a few times. The V and J genes are TRBV4-1 and TRBJ2-2; D is unresolved. V lost 1 base and J 5 bases, leaving 8 bases between the germline ends. Looked up from germline, CDR1 is MGHRA and CDR2 is YSYEKL. The CDR3 has 14 amino acids. CDR3 residues: CASSQVTTTGELFF. For the CDR3, the DNA is TGCGCCAGCAGCCAAGTAACGACAACCGGGGAGCTGTTTTTT.

This rearrangement joins TRBV27 to TRBJ2-3; D possibly matches TRBD1 or TRBD2 (6 bases each). Germline CDR1 MNHEY, CDR2 SMNVEV (reference sequence). The CDR3 length is 18 residues. V was trimmed by 7 bases and J by 1 base, leaving 24 bases between them. The CDR3 protein is CASTRRGRGPSGTDTQYF. DNA for the CDR3: TGTGCCAGCACCCGCCGGGGGCGGGGTCCTAGCGGCACAGATACGCAGTATTTT.

The V gene is TRBV28, the J gene TRBJ2-7, with a tentative D call TRBD1 (6 bases). The germline V gene encodes CDR1 MDHEN and CDR2 SYDVKM. This CDR3 comprises 13 residues. V lost 3 bases and J 4 bases, leaving 10 bases between the germline ends. CDR3 region: CASSLVGQYEQYF. CDR3 bases: TGTGCCAGCAGTTTGGTTGGACAGTACGAGCAGTACTTC.

The chain uses TRBV27 and TRBJ2-1; D ambiguous. Germline loops: CDR1 MNHEY, CDR2 SMNVEV (reference sequence). This CDR3 is built from 15 residues. The V gene lost 3 bases and the J gene lost 9 bases, with 18 bases spanning the gap. Written as DNA, the CDR3 is TGTGCCAGCAGTTTGGTTACGACGGTTGTGGGTGAGCAGTTCTTC. This encodes CASSLVTTVVGEQFF.

This clonotype was found a few times. The rearrangement uses TRBV7-2 and TRBJ2-7, with TRBD2 matching 10 bases. The germline gives CDR1 SGHTA, CDR2 FQGNSA. V lost 2 bases to trimming and J lost 2 bases; unmatched junction nucleotides: 9. CDR3 length equals 17 residues. The CDR3 reads CASSLPKTSGRAYEQYF. CDR3 in DNA: TGTGCCAGCAGCTTACCCAAGACTAGCGGGCGGGCCTACGAGCAGTACTTC.

A few counts support this clonotype. V usage is TRBV29-1 and J usage is TRBJ2-3; TRBD2 aligns across 8 bases. The J segment lost 6 bases and the V segment lost 1 base, leaving 9 bases of the junction unmatched. The CDR3 is made up of 15 amino acids. Germline loops: CDR1 SQVTM, CDR2 ANQGSEA. In DNA form, the CDR3 reads TGCAGCGTTGAAGGTGGACTAGCCCTGGGGGATACGCAGTATTTT. Encoded protein: CSVEGGLALGDTQYF.

This chain links TRBV2 with TRBJ2-1; 11 bases are a match to TRBD1. This CDR3 contains 14 residues. Germline CDR1 and CDR2: SNHLY and FYNNEI. J gave up 7 bases and V 4 bases, and 3 bases lay outside the gene matches. CDR3 protein: CASSGGQGVNEQFF. In DNA, the CDR3 is TGTGCCAGCAGTGGGGGACAGGGGGTGAATGAGCAGTTCTTC.

This chain links TRBV28 with TRBJ2-1; 10 positions agree with TRBD2. After removal of 7 bases from V and 7 bases from J, the junction contained 4 bases not matched to a gene. The CDR3 has 13 residues. Germline V gene sequence: CDR1 MDHEN, CDR2 SYDVKM. The CDR3 sequence: CASMLAGGNEQFF. The CDR3 DNA reads TGTGCCAGCATGTTAGCGGGAGGTAATGAGCAGTTCTTC.

This clonotype was observed a handful of times. V and J are TRBV6-5 and TRBJ1-2; 12 bases fit TRBD1. V trimming: 6 bases; J trimming: 4 bases; junction bases outside the gene matches: 6. This CDR3 has 15 residues. Germline CDR1 and CDR2: MNHEY and SVGAGI. The CDR3 DNA sequence: TGTGCCAGCAGCCCGGGACAGGGGGCTGGCTATGGCTACACCTTC. Encoded protein: CASSPGQGAGYGYTF.

This chain joins TRBV28 and TRBJ2-2, with 11 bases that match TRBD2. V gave up 5 bases and J gave up 6 bases; unmatched junction bases: 2. This CDR3 is 14 amino acids long. Germline CDR1 reads MDHEN; CDR2 reads SYDVKM. Written as DNA, the CDR3 is TGTGCCAGCAGTGAACTAGCGGGAGCCGGGGAGCTGTTTTTT. Its translation: CASSELAGAGELFF.

The rearrangement joins TRBV6-5 to TRBJ2-3, with D possibly TRBD1 on 6 matching bases. CDR1 is MNHEY and CDR2 is SVGAGI in the germline V gene. The CDR3 consists of 15 residues. V was shortened by 6 bases and J by 4 bases, with 17 bases between the two germline ends. The CDR3 sequence: CASSRALQGSDTQYF. CDR3 nucleotides: TGTGCCAGCAGCCGGGCATTACAGGGCTCAGATACGCAGTATTTT.

This clonotype has more than one count but fewer than ten. The chain uses TRBV6-5 and TRBJ2-7; D possibly matches TRBD1 or TRBD2 (5 bases each). Per germline, CDR1 MNHEY and CDR2 SVGAGI. V shed 6 bases and J shed 2 bases, with 14 bases lying between them. This CDR3 contains 14 residues. The CDR3 DNA follows: TGTGCCAGCAGAAAGGGACCTCTGACCTACGAGCAGTACTTC. This sequence encodes CASRKGPLTYEQYF.

This chain links TRBV5-1 with TRBJ2-5; D uncertain. The V and J ends lost 0 bases and 2 bases respectively, with 14 bases between them. The V gene's germline CDR1 is SGHRS and CDR2 YFSETQ. The CDR3 has 16 residues. CDR3 amino acids: CASSLGVRQAQETQYF. The CDR3, as DNA: TGCGCCAGCAGCTTGGGGGTGCGGCAGGCTCAAGAGACCCAGTACTTC.

V is TRBV28 and J is TRBJ2-5; D may be TRBD1 (6 bases). Germline CDR1 MDHEN, CDR2 SYDVKM. V lost 7 bases to trimming and J lost 2 bases, with 11 bases between them. The CDR3 spans 13 residues. CDR3 loop: CASTIQGQETQYF. DNA of the CDR3: TGTGCCAGCACAATCCAGGGGCAAGAGACCCAGTACTTC.

This clonotype was picked up many times. The rearrangement joins TRBV10-2 to TRBJ2-7; D not certain. Per germline, CDR1 WSHSY and CDR2 SAAADI. V was shortened by 3 bases and J by 1 base, with 7 bases between the two germline ends. This CDR3 is 13 amino acids long. The CDR3 here is CASSDVYSYEQYF. The CDR3 coding sequence is TGCGCCAGCAGTGATGTGTATTCCTACGAGCAGTACTTC.

V usage is TRBV20-1 and J usage is TRBJ1-1, with D maybe TRBD1 (5 bases). Trimming took 6 bases from V and 5 from J, leaving 25 bases between them. Germline V lookup: CDR1 DFQATT, CDR2 SNEGSKA (reference sequence). The length of the CDR3 is 16 residues. Here the CDR3 DNA reads TGCAGTGCCCTCGACAGTCAAGGGCGCGGGTTTACTGAAGCTTTCTTT. This gives the protein CSALDSQGRGFTEAFF.